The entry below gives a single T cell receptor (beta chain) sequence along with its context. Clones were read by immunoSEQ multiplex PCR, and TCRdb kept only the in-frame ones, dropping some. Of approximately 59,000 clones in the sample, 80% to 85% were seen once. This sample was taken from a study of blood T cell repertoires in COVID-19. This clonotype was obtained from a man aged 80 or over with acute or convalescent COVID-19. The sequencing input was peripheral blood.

The CDR3 coding sequence is TGTGCCAGCAGTGGACAGGGGGATCAGCCCCAGCATTTT. Translation: CASSGQGDQPQHF. This chain connects TRBV9 to TRBJ1-5, with TRBD1 matching over 10 bases. This CDR3 is built from 13 residues. V lost 5 bases to trimming and J lost 5 bases; unmatched junction nucleotides: 1. The germline V gene has CDR1 SGDLS and CDR2 YYNGEE.